Sequencing of this T cell receptor beta chain was carried out in a study of T cell changes during pregnancy in multiple sclerosis. The germline V gene encodes CDR1 SNHLY and CDR2 FYNNEI. This CDR3 is 15 amino acids long. Trimming stripped 5 bases from V and 1 base from J, with 13 bases between. Assay used: immunoSEQ multiplex PCR; TCRdb lists only in-frame clones, some missing. The table shows approximately 100,000 clones, with 90% to 95% occurring only once. V and J are TRBV2 and TRBJ2-3, with D possibly matching TRBD1 (5 bases). Sequencing was performed on peripheral blood, taken after pregnancy. The TCR was taken from a female donor with multiple sclerosis, enrolled in a pregnancy study. Here the CDR3 DNA reads TGTGCCAGCAGTCTCCGGCAAGGGGGCACAGATACGCAGTATTTT. Translating gives CASSLRQGGTDTQYF.